The rows below give T cell receptor beta chains drawn from one sample of a study of glioma-infiltrating T cells after dendritic cell vaccination. Generated by immunoSEQ multiplex PCR, the TCRdb table keeps only in-frame clones and is missing some. The table includes under 100,000 clones, over 60% detected once. The input for sequencing was blood, taken before dendritic cell vaccination. The source is a human donor with glioblastoma. Both conserved end residues are part of each CDR3. D genes are given only for firm matches. Clone size is stated in some rows and not others, as once, few, many or a class when expanded.

>TRBV9|TRBJ1-1|.|few
CASSVGIFGEAFF
TGTGCCAGCAGCGTCGGGATATTTGGTGAAGCTTTCTTT
>TRBV5-4|TRBJ2-1|.|.
CASSRGAVLNEQFF
TGTGCCAGCAGCCGTGGAGCGGTCTTGAATGAGCAGTTCTTC
>TRBV2|TRBJ2-7|TRBD2|few
CASSDWGGGPTYEQYF
TGTGCCAGCAGTGATTGGGGCGGGGGGCCGACCTACGAGCAGTACTTC
>TRBV30|TRBJ1-3|.|once
CAWRVQGSGNTIYF
TGTGCCTGGAGGGTGCAGGGCTCTGGAAACACCATATATTTT
>TRBV28|TRBJ2-1|.|.
CASSSLLPNEQFF
TGTGCCAGCAGTTCACTCCTACCGAATGAGCAGTTCTTC
>TRBV30|TRBJ2-3|TRBD2|.
CAWSVLAGAADTQYF
TGTGCCTGGAGTGTACTAGCGGGAGCAGCAGATACGCAGTATTTT
>TRBV5-1|TRBJ2-3|TRBD2|.
CASRGVILAGGSTDTQYF
TGCGCCAGCAGGGGGGTTATACTAGCGGGGGGTAGCACAGATACGCAGTATTTT
>TRBV19|TRBJ1-2|TRBD1|few
CASRTMGAGGNYGYTF
TGTGCCAGTAGGACGATGGGGGCAGGGGGCAACTATGGCTACACCTTC
>TRBV7-9|TRBJ2-6|.|.
CASSATVNRAGANVLTF
TGTGCCAGCAGCGCGACAGTTAACCGTGCGGGGGCCAACGTCCTGACTTTC
>TRBV11-2|TRBJ2-1|.|.
CASSPGLLSYNEQFF
TGTGCCAGCAGCCCGGGACTTCTCTCCTACAATGAGCAGTTCTTC
>TRBV19|TRBJ2-1|.|.
CASTSSPMREQFF
TGTGCCAGTACAAGCAGCCCCATGAGGGAGCAGTTCTTC
>TRBV15|TRBJ2-1|.|.
CATSGGTDYNEQFF
TGTGCCACCAGCGGGGGGACAGACTACAATGAGCAGTTCTTC
>TRBV5-6|TRBJ1-5|.|.
CASSHQGNQPQHF
TGTGCCAGCAGCCATCAGGGCAATCAGCCCCAGCATTTT
>TRBV9|TRBJ2-2|TRBD1|.
CASSVEGGWTGELFF
TGTGCCAGCAGCGTAGAAGGGGGCTGGACCGGGGAGCTGTTTTTT
>TRBV19|TRBJ2-2|TRBD1|.
CASGTGVNTGELFF
TGTGCCAGTGGGACAGGGGTAAACACCGGGGAGCTGTTTTTT
>TRBV7-3|TRBJ1-2|TRBD1|.
CASSSTGGNGYTF
TGTGCCAGCAGCTCCACAGGGGGGAACGGCTACACCTTC
>TRBV5-6|TRBJ2-7|.|.
CAPRAEHPCQWEQYF
TGTGCCCCCAGGGCGGAGCACCCCTGTCAGTGGGAGCAGTACTTC
>TRBV2|TRBJ1-1|TRBD1|.
CASHRGPATEAFF
TGTGCCAGCCACAGGGGGCCGGCCACTGAAGCTTTCTTT
>TRBV2|TRBJ2-3|TRBD2|.
CASSEGLSGGNQYF
TGTGCCAGCAGTGAAGGCCTCAGCGGGGGGAACCAGTATTTT
>TRBV5-1|TRBJ1-3|TRBD1|.
CASSPGQGGNTIYF
TGCGCCAGCAGCCCCGGACAGGGAGGAAACACCATATATTTT